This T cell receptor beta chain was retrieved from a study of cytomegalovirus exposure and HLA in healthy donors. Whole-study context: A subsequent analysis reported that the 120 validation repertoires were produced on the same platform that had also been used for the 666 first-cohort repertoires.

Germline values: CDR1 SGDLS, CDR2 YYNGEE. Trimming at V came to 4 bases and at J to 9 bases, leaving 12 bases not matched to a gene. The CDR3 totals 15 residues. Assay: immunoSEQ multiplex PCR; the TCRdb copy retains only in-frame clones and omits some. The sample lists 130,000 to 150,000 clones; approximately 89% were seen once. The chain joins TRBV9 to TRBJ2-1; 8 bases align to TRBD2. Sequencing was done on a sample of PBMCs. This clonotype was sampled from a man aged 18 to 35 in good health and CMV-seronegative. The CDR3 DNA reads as TGTGCCAGCAGCCCCCAGAGCGGGGGCGGGAGTGAGCAGTTCTTC. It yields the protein CASSPQSGGGSEQFF.